Following are 24 T cell receptor beta chains from one sample sequenced in a study of post-analysis software for immune sequencing data. Study findings and constraints: Elevated frequency relative to controls characterized about 5 TRBV segments in patients, TRBV5-6, TRBV5-1 and TRBV20-1 among them.

No antigen has been identified for these receptors. The TCR beta cDNA libraries carried unique molecular identifiers. TCRdb independently ran MiXCR on the PCR reads; one entry per CDR3 protein. The table lists hundreds of thousands of distinct CDR3 sequences, approximately 59% of them singletons, with approximately 10% in the top ten. The sequenced sample consisted of blood. All receptors come from a girl aged 2 to 10 with multiple sclerosis.

This clonotype occurred a few times. This chain connects TRBV24-1 to TRBJ2-1, with 9 bases that match TRBD1. Per germline, CDR1 KGHDR and CDR2 SFDVKD. The CDR3 extends over 15 amino acids. J was trimmed by 6 bases and V by 3 bases; bases with no gene match: 5. CDR3 coding DNA: TGTGCCACCAGTGATCCGGGACAGGGTTCCAATGAGCAGTTCTTC. Translation gives CATSDPGQGSNEQFF.

The chain employs TRBV6-5 and TRBJ2-5; the D is unclear. Per the germline V gene, CDR1 is MNHEY and CDR2 is SVGAGI. Trimming removed 0 bases from V and 1 base from J, with 9 bases in between. The CDR3 is 15 amino acids. CDR3 sequence reads: CASSYSGKIQETQYF. CDR3 bases: TGTGCCAGCAGTTACTCAGGGAAGATCCAAGAGACCCAGTACTTC.

The V gene is TRBV29-1, the J gene TRBJ2-1; D call uncertain. Trimming removed 3 bases at V and 4 bases at J, with 7 bases between. Germline V gene sequence: CDR1 SQVTM, CDR2 ANQGSEA. The CDR3 is 12 amino acids. The CDR3 loop is CSVDSQYNEQFF. The CDR3 DNA follows: TGCAGCGTTGATTCACAGTACAATGAGCAGTTCTTC.

The chain has TRBV11-2 and TRBJ2-1, with TRBD2 matching over 11 bases. The trim removed 5 bases at V and 9 bases at J, leaving 15 bases unmatched. The CDR3 has 17 amino acids. Germline V lookup: CDR1 SGHAT, CDR2 FQNNGV. CDR3: CASSPKVLAGEYREQFF. The CDR3 DNA reads TGTGCCAGCAGCCCCAAGGTACTAGCGGGAGAGTATCGTGAGCAGTTCTTC.

The chain carries TRBV12-3 or TRBV12-4 and TRBJ1-5, with TRBD1 matching over 7 bases. The CDR3 contains 16 residues. V dropped 5 bases and J dropped 6; count of bases not matched to a gene: 13. The DNA of the CDR3 is TGTGCCAGCAGTAGCAATACAGGGGCCCGGGGTCAGCCCCAGCATTTT. Translating gives CASSSNTGARGQPQHF.

J is TRBJ2-3 and V is TRBV20-1; D gene unclear. V shed 2 bases and J shed 0 bases, with 9 bases lying between them. Looked up from germline, CDR1 is DFQATT and CDR2 is SNEGSKA (reference sequence). The CDR3 extends over 14 amino acids. The CDR3 bases are TGCAGTGCTAGAATCTACTTAAGCACAGATACGCAGTATTTT. It encodes CSARIYLSTDTQYF.

The chain uses TRBV29-1 and TRBJ2-1; 11 bases fit TRBD2. CDR1 and CDR2 (germline): SQVTM, ANQGSEA. The J segment lost 6 bases and the V segment lost 4 bases, leaving 5 bases of the junction unmatched. The CDR3 spans 14 residues. The CDR3 here is CSVGLAGFLNEQFF. In DNA form, the CDR3 reads TGCAGCGTTGGACTAGCGGGATTTCTCAATGAGCAGTTCTTC.

The V and J genes are TRBV7-2 and TRBJ1-5; no firm D call. V lost 1 base and J lost 3, with 10 bases in between. Germline loops: CDR1 SGHTA, CDR2 FQGNSA. The CDR3 loop spans 15 amino acids. The chain's CDR3 is CASSLGGSHNQPQHF. The CDR3, as DNA: TGTGCCAGCAGCTTAGGAGGCAGTCACAATCAGCCCCAGCATTTT.

The chain combines TRBV20-1 with TRBJ2-3, with D perhaps TRBD2 (7 bases). V lost 6 bases and J lost 3, with 19 bases in between. Germline V gene data show CDR1 as DFQATT and CDR2 as SNEGSKA (reference sequence). The CDR3 covers 15 residues. CDR3 nucleotides: TGCAGTGCCAACTCTAGGGGGGGCGCAACAGATACGCAGTATTTT. This codes for CSANSRGGATDTQYF.

The chain is built from TRBV18 and TRBJ2-3; tentative D call: TRBD1 (6 bases). The CDR3 extends over 15 amino acids. V lost 4 bases to trimming and J lost 0 bases, with 11 bases between them. Germline CDR1 and CDR2: KGHSH and LQKENI. The chain's CDR3 is CASSQNRASTDTQYF. CDR3 sequence (DNA): TGTGCCAGCTCACAGAACAGGGCAAGCACAGATACGCAGTATTTT.

This clonotype was recorded a few times. This chain connects TRBV6-4 to TRBJ2-1; D is undetermined. Trimming stripped 9 bases from V and 8 bases from J, with 11 bases between. CDR3 length equals 11 residues. Germline CDR1 reads MRHNA; CDR2 reads SNTAGT. In DNA, the CDR3 is TGTGCCAGGGGGTGCGCTGATGAGCAGTTCTTC. This gives the protein CARGCADEQFF.

This chain joins TRBV4-2 and TRBJ2-1; TRBD2 matches 8 bases. The CDR3 totals 17 residues. CDR1 LGHNA and CDR2 YNFKEQ come from the germline V gene. J lost 9 bases, V lost 4 bases, and 17 bases had no gene match. CDR3 residues: CASSRQPRGGPLSEQFF. The CDR3 DNA reads TGTGCCAGCAGCCGCCAGCCCCGGGGGGGCCCGTTGAGTGAGCAGTTCTTC.

The V gene is TRBV6-5, the J gene TRBJ2-3; 11 bases fit TRBD2. Losses at the gene ends were 2 bases for V and 0 bases for J; bases not matched to a gene: 10. This CDR3 is built from 19 residues. CDR1 is MNHEY and CDR2 is SVGAGI in the germline V gene. The CDR3 sequence: CASSYASGGSPLSTDTQYF. The CDR3 DNA reads TGTGCCAGCAGTTACGCTAGCGGGGGGTCCCCTCTTAGCACAGATACGCAGTATTTT.

This chain joins TRBV6-1 and TRBJ1-2; 7 bases map to TRBD1. The CDR3 spans 14 residues. Germline V gives CDR1 MNHNS, CDR2 SASEGT. Trimming at V came to 4 bases and at J to 3 bases, leaving 5 bases not matched to a gene. The CDR3 loop is CASSATGADYGYTF. In DNA form, the CDR3 reads TGTGCCAGCAGTGCAACAGGGGCTGACTATGGCTACACCTTC.

The CDR3 DNA reads TGCAGCGTTGACGGTTCTGCGATCCAAGAGACCCAGTACTTC. Encoded protein: CSVDGSAIQETQYF. The chain employs TRBV29-1 and TRBJ2-5; no clear D gene. The CDR3 totals 14 residues. Trimming pared 3 bases from V and 1 base from J, leaving 12 bases between. From germline, CDR1 is SQVTM and CDR2 ANQGSEA.

The genes are TRBV27 and TRBJ2-6; D uncertain. Germline lookup yields CDR1 MNHEY and CDR2 SMNVEV (reference sequence). With 7 bases removed from V and 4 bases from J, the gap between germline ends came to 5 bases. The CDR3 consists of 12 residues. The CDR3 loop is CASMGGANVLTF. In DNA form, the CDR3 reads TGTGCCAGCATGGGAGGGGCCAACGTCCTGACTTTC.

The rearrangement uses TRBV27 and TRBJ1-2; possible D gene TRBD1, 5 bases. V lost 8 bases to trimming and J lost 0 bases, with 7 bases between them. The CDR3 covers 12 residues. The V gene's germline CDR1 is MNHEY and CDR2 SMNVEV (reference sequence). The CDR3 coding sequence is TGTGCCAGCCAGACAGCTAACTATGGCTACACCTTC. This codes for CASQTANYGYTF.

V and J are TRBV7-2 and TRBJ2-3, with 10 bases identical to TRBD2. Germline CDR1 is SGHTA and CDR2 is FQGNSA. V shed 1 base and J 14 bases; nucleotides not matched to a gene: 6. CDR3 length: 13 residues. The CDR3: CASSLERGGLMYF. DNA for the CDR3: TGTGCCAGCAGCTTAGAGCGGGGGGGCCTCATGTATTTT.

The chain couples TRBV5-1 to TRBJ2-7; D remains ambiguous. The ends were cut back, 3 bases at V and 2 bases at J, with 12 bases in the middle. Germline V gives CDR1 SGHRS, CDR2 YFSETQ. The CDR3 has 14 residues. CDR3 coding DNA: TGCGCCAGCAGCTCTATGGCGGTAACCTACGAGCAGTACTTC. Amino acid sequence: CASSSMAVTYEQYF.

This sequence joins TRBV20-1 and TRBJ2-1; 8 bases agree with TRBD2. CDR1 DFQATT and CDR2 SNEGSKA come from the germline V gene (reference sequence). The ends lost 5 bases at V and 8 bases at J; junction bases unmatched: 17. This CDR3 spans 16 amino acids. CDR3 DNA: TGCAGTGCTGTAACCGGGACTAGGGGGATAGGCGATGAGCAGTTCTTC. Amino acid sequence: CSAVTGTRGIGDEQFF.

The chain employs TRBV12-3 or TRBV12-4 and TRBJ2-7, with unresolved D. With 5 bases removed from V and 7 bases from J, the gap between germline ends came to 9 bases. There are 11 residues in the CDR3. The CDR3: CASSTYNEQYF. DNA of the CDR3: TGTGCCAGCAGTACTTACAATGAGCAGTACTTC.

The chain employs TRBV20-1 and TRBJ1-6; D not resolved. Looked up from germline, CDR1 is DFQATT and CDR2 is SNEGSKA (reference sequence). The length of the CDR3 is 15 residues. The germline V and J ends were trimmed by 3 bases and 0 bases, with 9 bases remaining between them. CDR3 DNA sequence: TGCAGTGCTAGTACCGGGAGCTCCTATAATTCACCCCTCCACTTT. Translation: CSASTGSSYNSPLHF.

DNA for the CDR3: TGTGCCAGCAGTTACGGATCGGGAAACCAAGCTTTCTTT. As protein: CASSYGSGNQAFF. The genes are TRBV6-5 and TRBJ1-1; no reliable D call. The CDR3 spans 13 residues. V lost 2 bases and J lost 9, with 13 bases in between. Germline CDR1 reads MNHEY; CDR2 reads SVGAGI.

J is TRBJ1-3 and V is TRBV6-5; D remains unclear. Trimming cost V 6 bases and J 10 bases, with 13 bases left between them. Germline loops: CDR1 MNHEY, CDR2 SVGAGI. The CDR3 has 12 amino acids. The CDR3 DNA reads as TGTGCCAGCAGGAGCGCCCGGGGTACCATATATTTT. Protein: CASRSARGTIYF.